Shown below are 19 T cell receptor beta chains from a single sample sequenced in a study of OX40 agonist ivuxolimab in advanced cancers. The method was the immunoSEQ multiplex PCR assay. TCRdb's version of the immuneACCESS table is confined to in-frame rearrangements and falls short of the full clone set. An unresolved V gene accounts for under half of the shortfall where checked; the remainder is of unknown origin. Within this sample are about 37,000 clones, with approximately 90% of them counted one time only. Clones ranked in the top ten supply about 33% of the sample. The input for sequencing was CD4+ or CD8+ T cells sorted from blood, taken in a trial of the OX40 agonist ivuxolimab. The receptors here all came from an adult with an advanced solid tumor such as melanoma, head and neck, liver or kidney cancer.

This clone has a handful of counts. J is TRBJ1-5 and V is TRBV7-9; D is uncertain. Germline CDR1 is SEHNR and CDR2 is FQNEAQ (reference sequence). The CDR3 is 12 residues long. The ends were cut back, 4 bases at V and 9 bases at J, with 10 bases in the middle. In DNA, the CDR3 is TGTGCCAGCAGCTCTTATCCAGGGCCCCAGCATTTT. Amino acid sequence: CASSSYPGPQHF.

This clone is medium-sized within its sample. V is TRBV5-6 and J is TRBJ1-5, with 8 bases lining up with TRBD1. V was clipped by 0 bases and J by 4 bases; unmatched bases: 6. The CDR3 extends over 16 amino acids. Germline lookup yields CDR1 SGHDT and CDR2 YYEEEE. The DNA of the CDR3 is TGTGCCAGCAGCTTGGCGTCGGGACAGGATAATCAGCCCCAGCATTTT. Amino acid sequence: CASSLASGQDNQPQHF.

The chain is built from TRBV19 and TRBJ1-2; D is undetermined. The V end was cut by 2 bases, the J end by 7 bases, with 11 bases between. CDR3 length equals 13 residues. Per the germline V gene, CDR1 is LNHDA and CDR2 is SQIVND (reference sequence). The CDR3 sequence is CASSIQPSLGYTF. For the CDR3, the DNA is TGTGCCAGTAGTATACAGCCGTCCCTTGGCTACACCTTC.

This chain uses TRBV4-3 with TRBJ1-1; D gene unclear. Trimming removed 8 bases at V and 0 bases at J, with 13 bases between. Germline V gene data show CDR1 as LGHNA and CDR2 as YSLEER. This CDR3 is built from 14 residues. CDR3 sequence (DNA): TGCGCCAGCCGGAAGGGTTTCATGAACACTGAAGCTTTCTTT. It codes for CASRKGFMNTEAFF.

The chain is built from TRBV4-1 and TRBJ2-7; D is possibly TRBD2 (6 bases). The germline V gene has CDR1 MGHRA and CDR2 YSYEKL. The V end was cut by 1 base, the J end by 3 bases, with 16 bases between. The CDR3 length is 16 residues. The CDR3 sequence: CASSQVWSGVGYEQYF. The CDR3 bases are TGCGCCAGCAGCCAAGTGTGGTCGGGGGTCGGCTACGAGCAGTACTTC.

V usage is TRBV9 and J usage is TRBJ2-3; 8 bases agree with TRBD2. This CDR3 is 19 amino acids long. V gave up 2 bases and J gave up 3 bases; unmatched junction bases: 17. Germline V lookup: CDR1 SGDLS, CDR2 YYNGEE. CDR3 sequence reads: CASSVTHLGSGRITDTQYF. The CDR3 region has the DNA TGTGCCAGCAGCGTTACCCATTTGGGGAGCGGGAGAATAACAGATACGCAGTATTTT.

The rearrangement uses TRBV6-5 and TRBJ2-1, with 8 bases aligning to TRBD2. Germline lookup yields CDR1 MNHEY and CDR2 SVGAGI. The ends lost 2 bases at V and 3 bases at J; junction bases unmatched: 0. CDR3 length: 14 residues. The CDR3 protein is CASSYLAGYNEQFF. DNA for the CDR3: TGTGCCAGCAGTTACCTAGCGGGCTACAATGAGCAGTTCTTC.

The DNA of the CDR3 is TGTGCCAGCAGTGAAAGATTACAGGGGGCTTTGGCCAAAAACATTCAGTACTTC. Translation: CASSERLQGALAKNIQYF. V gene TRBV6-1 combines with J gene TRBJ2-4, with 9 bases lining up with TRBD1. The CDR3 has 18 amino acids. J lost 1 base, V lost 2 bases, and 9 bases had no gene match. Per germline, CDR1 MNHNS and CDR2 SASEGT.

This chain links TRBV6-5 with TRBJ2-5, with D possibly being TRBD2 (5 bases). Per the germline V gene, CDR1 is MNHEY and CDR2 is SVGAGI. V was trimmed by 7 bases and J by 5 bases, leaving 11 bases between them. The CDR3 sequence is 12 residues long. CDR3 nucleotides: TGTGCCAGCACCGTTGGGGAGGAGACCCAGTACTTC. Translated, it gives CASTVGEETQYF.

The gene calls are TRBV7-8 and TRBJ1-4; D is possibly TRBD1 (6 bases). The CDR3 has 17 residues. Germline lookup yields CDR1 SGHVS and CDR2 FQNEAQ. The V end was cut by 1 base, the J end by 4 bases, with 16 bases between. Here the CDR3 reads CASSLVPEGVVNEKLFF. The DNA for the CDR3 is TGTGCCAGCAGCTTAGTCCCAGAGGGGGTTGTTAATGAAAAACTGTTTTTT.

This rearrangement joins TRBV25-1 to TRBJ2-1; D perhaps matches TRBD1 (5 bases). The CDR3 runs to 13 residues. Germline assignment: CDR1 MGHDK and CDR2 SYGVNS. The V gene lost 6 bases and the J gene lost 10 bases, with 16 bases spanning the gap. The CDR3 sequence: CASSQQEYDEQFF. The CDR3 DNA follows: TGTGCCAGCAGCCAACAGGAGTACGACGAGCAGTTCTTC. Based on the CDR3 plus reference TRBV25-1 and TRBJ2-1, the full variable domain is EADIYQTPRYLVIGTGKKITLECSQTMGHDKMYWYQQDPGMELHLIHYSYGVNSTEKGDLSSESTVSRIRTEHFPLTLESARPSHTSQYLCASSQQEYDEQFFGPGTRLTVL.

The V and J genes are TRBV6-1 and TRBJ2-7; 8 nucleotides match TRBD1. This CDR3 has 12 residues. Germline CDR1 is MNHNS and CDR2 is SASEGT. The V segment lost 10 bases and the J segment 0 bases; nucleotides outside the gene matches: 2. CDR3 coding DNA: TGTGCCACCGGGACAGGCTCCTACGAGCAGTACTTC. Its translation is CATGTGSYEQYF.

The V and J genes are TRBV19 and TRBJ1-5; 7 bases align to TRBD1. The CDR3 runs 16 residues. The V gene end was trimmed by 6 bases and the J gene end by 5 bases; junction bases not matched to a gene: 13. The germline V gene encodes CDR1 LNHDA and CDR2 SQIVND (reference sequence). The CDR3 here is CASRTAGTDPYQPQHF. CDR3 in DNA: TGTGCCAGTAGAACCGCCGGGACAGATCCTTATCAGCCCCAGCATTTT.

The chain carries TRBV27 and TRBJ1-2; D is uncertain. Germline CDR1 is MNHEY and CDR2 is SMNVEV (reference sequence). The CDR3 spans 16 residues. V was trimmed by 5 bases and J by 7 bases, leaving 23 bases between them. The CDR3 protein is CASSLTSRGEWAGYTF. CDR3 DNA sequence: TGTGCCAGCAGTCTTACCTCCCGCGGGGAGTGGGCTGGCTACACCTTC.

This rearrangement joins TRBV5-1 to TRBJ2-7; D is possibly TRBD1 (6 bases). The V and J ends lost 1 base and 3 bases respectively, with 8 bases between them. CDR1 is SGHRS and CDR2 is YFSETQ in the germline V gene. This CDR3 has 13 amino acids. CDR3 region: CASSLQGHYEQYF. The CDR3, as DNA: TGCGCCAGCAGCTTGCAGGGGCACTACGAGCAGTACTTC.

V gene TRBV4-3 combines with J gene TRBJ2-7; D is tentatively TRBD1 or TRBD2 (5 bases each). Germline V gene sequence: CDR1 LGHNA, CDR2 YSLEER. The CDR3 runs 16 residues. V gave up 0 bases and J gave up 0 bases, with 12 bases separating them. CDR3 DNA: TGCGCCAGCAGCCAAGACGGTCCAGGGAGCTCCTACGAGCAGTACTTC. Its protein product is CASSQDGPGSSYEQYF.

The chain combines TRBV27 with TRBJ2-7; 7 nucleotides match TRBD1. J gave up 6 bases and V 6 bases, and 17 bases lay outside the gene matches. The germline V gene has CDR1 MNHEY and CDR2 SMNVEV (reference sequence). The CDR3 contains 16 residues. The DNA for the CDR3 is TGTGCCAGCAGCCCCGAACAGGGGCTGGCCCTCTCCGAGCAGTACTTC. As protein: CASSPEQGLALSEQYF.

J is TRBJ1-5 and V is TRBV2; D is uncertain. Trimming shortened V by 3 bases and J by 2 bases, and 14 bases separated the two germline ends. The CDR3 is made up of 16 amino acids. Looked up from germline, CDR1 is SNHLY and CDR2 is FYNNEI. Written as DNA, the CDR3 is TGTGCCAGCAGTGATCTTCTTGGTTTGGGCAATCAGCCCCAGCATTTT. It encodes CASSDLLGLGNQPQHF.

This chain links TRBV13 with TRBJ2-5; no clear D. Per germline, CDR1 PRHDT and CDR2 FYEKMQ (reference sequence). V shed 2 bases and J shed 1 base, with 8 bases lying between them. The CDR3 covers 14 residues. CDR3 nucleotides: TGTGCCAGCAGCTTACAAGGTCTCCAAGAGACCCAGTACTTC. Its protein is CASSLQGLQETQYF.